One T cell receptor (beta chain) is described in this entry. Its cognate antigen is unknown. V gave up 3 bases and J gave up 2 bases; unmatched junction bases: 6. CDR1 is DFQATT and CDR2 is SNEGSKA in the germline V gene (reference sequence). This CDR3 spans 14 amino acids. This entry is derived from a study of CD8 T cells in ankylosing spondylitis. Study findings and constraints: Blood of patients with ankylosing spondylitis appeared to be characterized by a TCR beta motif of several highly homologous variants. The authors reported significant enrichment of disease-linked clones in matched ankylosing spondylitis synovial fluid.

MiXCR was run by TCRdb on the 5' RACE reads, yielding one entry per CDR3 protein. The repertoire has a few hundred thousand distinct CDR3 sequences, 15% to 20% of them found once; the top ten carry around a third. Sequencing was carried out using blood, either unsorted or a sorted T cell fraction (not recorded which). The clonotype comes from a male donor with ankylosing spondylitis or in good health (not recorded which). This rearrangement joins TRBV20-1 to TRBJ2-7; 8 nucleotides match TRBD1. The CDR3 region is CSARHRQGPYEQYF. CDR3 in DNA: TGCAGTGCTAGGCACCGACAGGGGCCCTACGAGCAGTACTTC.